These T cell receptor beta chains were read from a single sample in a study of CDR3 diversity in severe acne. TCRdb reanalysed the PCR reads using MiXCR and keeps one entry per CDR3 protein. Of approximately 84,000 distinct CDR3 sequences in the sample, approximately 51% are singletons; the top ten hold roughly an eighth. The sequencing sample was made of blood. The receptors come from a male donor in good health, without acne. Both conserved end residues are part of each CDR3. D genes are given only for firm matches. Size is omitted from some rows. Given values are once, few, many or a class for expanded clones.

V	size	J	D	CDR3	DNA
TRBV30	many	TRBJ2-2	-	CAWSVPQGLGGELFF	TGTGCCTGGAGTGTTCCGCAGGGGCTGGGCGGGGAGCTGTTTTTT
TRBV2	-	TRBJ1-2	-	CASSEELFTSGYTF	TGTGCCAGCAGTGAAGAACTCTTCACTAGCGGCTACACCTTC
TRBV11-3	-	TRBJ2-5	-	CASSLGIEEAQYF	TGTGCCAGCAGCTTAGGGATTGAGGAGGCCCAGTACTTC
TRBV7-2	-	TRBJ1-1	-	CARKQNMNTEAFF	TGTGCCAGGAAACAGAACATGAACACTGAAGCTTTCTTT
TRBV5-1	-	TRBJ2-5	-	CASSPGREQETQYF	TGCGCCAGCAGCCCAGGACGGGAGCAAGAGACCCAGTACTTC
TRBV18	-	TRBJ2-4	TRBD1	CASSGQGGKNIQYF	TGTGCCAGCTCCGGACAGGGGGGGAAAAACATTCAGTACTTC
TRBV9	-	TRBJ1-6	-	CASSAGQWENSPLHF	TGTGCCAGCAGCGCCGGACAGTGGGAGAATTCACCCCTCCACTTT
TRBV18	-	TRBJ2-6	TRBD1	CASSPGQGAEGANVLTF	TGTGCCAGCTCACCAGGACAGGGGGCGGAAGGGGCCAACGTCCTGACTTTC
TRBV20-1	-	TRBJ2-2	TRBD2	CSVLAGELFF	TGCAGCGTACTAGCGGGGGAGCTGTTTTTT
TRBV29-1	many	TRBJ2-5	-	CSVRDYQETQYF	TGCAGCGTTCGGGACTACCAAGAGACCCAGTACTTC